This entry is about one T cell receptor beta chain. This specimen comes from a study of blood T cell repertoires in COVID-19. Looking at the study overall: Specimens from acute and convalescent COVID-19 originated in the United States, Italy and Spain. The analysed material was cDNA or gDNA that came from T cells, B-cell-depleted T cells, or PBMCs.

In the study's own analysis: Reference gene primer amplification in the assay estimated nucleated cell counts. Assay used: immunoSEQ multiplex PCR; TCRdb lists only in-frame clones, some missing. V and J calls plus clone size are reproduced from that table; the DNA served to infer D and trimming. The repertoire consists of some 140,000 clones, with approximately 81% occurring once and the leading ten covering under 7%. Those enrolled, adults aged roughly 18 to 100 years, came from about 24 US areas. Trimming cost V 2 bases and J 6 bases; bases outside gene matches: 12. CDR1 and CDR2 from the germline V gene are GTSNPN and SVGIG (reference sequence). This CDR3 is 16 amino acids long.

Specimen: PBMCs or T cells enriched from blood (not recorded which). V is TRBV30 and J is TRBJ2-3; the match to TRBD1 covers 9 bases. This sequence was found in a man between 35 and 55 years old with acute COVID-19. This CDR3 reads CAWSRGTGTHGDTQYF. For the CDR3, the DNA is TGTGCCTGGAGTCGTGGGACAGGGACACATGGGGATACGCAGTATTTT.